This TCR beta chain was sequenced for a study of technical replicates of blood from several donors. This clone came up once. J gave up 8 bases and V 6 bases, and 9 bases lay outside the gene matches. From germline, CDR1 is MNHEY and CDR2 SVGAGI. The CDR3 loop spans 14 amino acids. Method: immunoSEQ multiplex PCR; TCRdb's copy keeps in-frame clones and lacks some. The sample holds around 80,000 clones, approximately 94% seen once. The material sequenced was T cells isolated from PBMCs. This sequence was found in a human donor in good health. The V and J genes are TRBV6-5 and TRBJ1-4; 7 bases fit TRBD1. The CDR3 DNA sequence: TGTGCCAGCAGGCTCCAGGGGGTAGGCGAAAAACTGTTTTTT. This encodes CASRLQGVGEKLFF.